The 3 T cell receptor beta chains below were found in one sample sequenced in a study of shared clonotypes between healthy human individuals. Sequencing was performed with immunoSEQ multiplex PCR; in TCRdb, only in-frame clones are kept and a portion is missing. The sample has about 2.4 million clones, 93% seen once. The material sequenced was naive CD4+ T cells from PBMCs. Stated subset: CD45RA+ positively selected. These receptors were collected from a man younger than 35 in good health. Some clones in this sample may be carry-over from other donors' samples.

This chain uses TRBV5-6 with TRBJ1-1, with TRBD1 matching 8 bases. Germline CDR1 SGHDT, CDR2 YYEEEE. J lost 5 bases, V lost 1 base, and 7 bases had no gene match. The CDR3 consists of 15 residues. The CDR3 here is CASSLRTGRGTEAFF. The CDR3 bases are TGTGCCAGCAGCTTGCGGACAGGGAGAGGGACTGAAGCTTTCTTT.

V usage is TRBV7-9 and J usage is TRBJ2-7, with D possibly being TRBD1 (5 bases). Germline V lookup: CDR1 SEHNR, CDR2 FQNEAQ (reference sequence). CDR3 length: 14 amino acids. V was clipped by 4 bases and J by 6 bases, with 16 bases between them. In nucleotides, the CDR3 is TGTGCCAGCAGCTCCCCCCCTTTTGGGGCCGAGCAGTACTTC. Amino acid sequence: CASSSPPFGAEQYF.

Worth noting for this clone: A junction boundary mismatches the germline segment, possibly from a read error. The chain recombines TRBV4-1 with TRBJ1-2; possible D gene TRBD1, 5 bases. The CDR3 totals 15 residues. Germline lookup yields CDR1 MGHRA and CDR2 YSYEKL. The DNA for the CDR3 is TGCGCCGGCAGCCCCCCTCTTAGAGGGGCGGGAGGCTACACCTTC. Translating it yields CAGSPPLRGAGGYTF.